Presented here are 3 T cell receptor beta chains from one specimen sequenced in a study of breast tumors, draining lymph nodes, adjacent tissues (dated by TCRdb to between 2015 and 2016). The receptor library was made with multiplex PCR. Data came from an Illumina HiSeq 2000. TCRdb reprocessed the public reads (quality trimming at Q25 with fastp, clone calling with MiXCR) and kept in-frame beta chains. CDR3 protein duplicates are merged, each entry listing the most common genes and DNA. The sample yields 10,000 to 15,000 distinct CDR3 sequences; roughly three quarters were counted once. In total, the top ten clones hold about two fifths of the sample. The sequencing input was tumor-adjacent breast tissue. The receptors derive from a female donor with breast cancer. Some clones in this sample may be carry-over from other donors' samples.

This clonotype is a singleton in its sample. This chain uses TRBV12-3 or TRBV12-4 with TRBJ2-5, with 8 bases matching TRBD2. The CDR3 covers 16 residues. After removal of 0 bases from V and 1 base from J, the junction contained 4 bases not matched to a gene. The chain's CDR3 is CASSLAPGLVQETQYF. The CDR3, as DNA: TGTGCCAGCAGTTTAGCGCCGGGACTAGTCCAAGAGACCCAGTACTTC.

This clonotype was seen a single time. The chain uses TRBV20-1 and TRBJ2-7, with 13 bases identical to TRBD2. Germline CDR1 reads DFQATT; CDR2 reads SNEGSKA (reference sequence). The CDR3 contains 16 residues. The V and J ends lost 5 bases and 5 bases, in that order; junction bases with no gene match: 12. This CDR3 is CSALQTGLAGVNEQYF. In nucleotides, the CDR3 is TGCAGTGCTCTCCAAACAGGACTAGCGGGAGTTAACGAGCAGTACTTC.

This clonotype was detected many times. The J gene is TRBJ1-5, the V gene TRBV6-1; 7 bases match TRBD1. The length of the CDR3 is 16 residues. Germline CDR1 reads MNHNS; CDR2 reads SASEGT. The J segment lost 1 base and the V segment lost 9 bases, leaving 12 bases of the junction unmatched. The CDR3 protein is CASQGGVMSSNQPQHF. In DNA, the CDR3 is TGTGCCAGTCAGGGGGGAGTAATGTCAAGCAATCAGCCCCAGCATTTT.